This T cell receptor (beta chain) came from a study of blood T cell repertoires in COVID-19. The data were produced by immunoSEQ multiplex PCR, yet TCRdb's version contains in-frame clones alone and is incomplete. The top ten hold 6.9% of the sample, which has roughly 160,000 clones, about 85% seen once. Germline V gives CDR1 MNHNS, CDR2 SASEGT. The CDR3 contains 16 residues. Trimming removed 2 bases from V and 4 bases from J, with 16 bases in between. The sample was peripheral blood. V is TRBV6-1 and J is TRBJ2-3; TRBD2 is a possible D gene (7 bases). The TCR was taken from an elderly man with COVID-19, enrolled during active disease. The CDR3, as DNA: TGTGCCAGCAGTGAACCTCGGGGGGCGCGGTCAGATACGCAGTATTTT. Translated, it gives CASSEPRGARSDTQYF.